This TCR beta chain comes out of a study of blood T cell repertoires in COVID-19. Study-wide context: There were acute and convalescent COVID-19 samples, and they came from the United States, Italy and Spain. The cDNA or gDNA used as material had been derived from T cells, B-cell-depleted T cells, or PBMCs.

Per the study methods: Reference gene primer amplification yielded estimated nucleated cell counts. Using immunoSEQ multiplex PCR, the repertoire was profiled, and TCRdb retains in-frame clones only, with some absent. That table is the source of V, J and clone size, and D and trimming were worked out from the DNA. The repertoire holds just over 650,000 clones, with around 89% as singletons. The CDR3 runs 14 residues. Germline CDR1 LNHDA, CDR2 SQIVND (reference sequence). V was clipped by 4 bases and J by 6 bases; unmatched bases: 7. Sequenced sample: peripheral blood. The TCR comes from a woman aged 18-35 years with acute or convalescent COVID-19. V usage is TRBV19 and J usage is TRBJ1-2; TRBD1 matches at 8 bases. DNA for the CDR3: TGTGCCAGTAGTACGACAGGGGCCCTAGATGGCTACACCTTC. Protein product: CASSTTGALDGYTF.